Below are 10 T cell receptor beta chains sequenced from a single sample in a study of blood T cell repertoires in COVID-19. Assay: immunoSEQ multiplex PCR; the TCRdb copy retains only in-frame clones and omits some. The sample carries about 200,000 clones, approximately 88% recorded once. The sample consisted of PBMCs or T cells enriched from blood (not recorded which). The receptors were gathered from a woman aged 18-35 years who had recovered from COVID-19.

The CDR3 protein is CASSGGQGTAEAFF. The CDR3 region has the DNA TGCGCCAGCAGCGGAGGGCAGGGGACAGCTGAAGCTTTCTTT. The V call is TRBV5-1, the J call TRBJ1-1; the match to TRBD1 covers 7 bases. Germline CDR1 SGHRS, CDR2 YFSETQ. V trimming: 4 bases; J trimming: 6 bases; junction bases outside the gene matches: 9. This CDR3 contains 14 residues.

The rearrangement uses TRBV5-5 and TRBJ1-1, with 9 positions matching TRBD1. Germline lookup yields CDR1 SGHKS and CDR2 YYEKEE (reference sequence). Trimming removed 4 bases from V and 5 bases from J; junction bases left unmatched: 6. The CDR3 length is 14 residues. This CDR3 reads CASSLQGAKTEAFF. The CDR3 nucleotides are TGTGCCAGCAGCCTACAGGGGGCGAAAACTGAAGCTTTCTTT.

The chain carries TRBV5-4 and TRBJ1-2; the D gene is possibly TRBD1 (6 bases). V was shortened by 3 bases and J by 4 bases, with 16 bases between the two germline ends. This CDR3 spans 15 amino acids. CDR1 is SGHNT, CDR2 YYREEE, per germline (reference sequence). This chain's CDR3 is CASSYGTGYGYGYTF. The CDR3 DNA reads as TGTGCCAGCAGCTACGGTACAGGGTACGGCTATGGCTACACCTTC.

The chain is built from TRBV5-1 and TRBJ1-2, with TRBD1 as a possible D gene (5 bases). V gave up 4 bases and J gave up 6 bases, with 10 bases separating them. Per germline, CDR1 SGHRS and CDR2 YFSETQ. The CDR3 covers 12 residues. The CDR3 loop reads CASSMDTNGYTF. The CDR3 DNA sequence: TGCGCCAGCAGCATGGACACCAATGGCTACACCTTC.

This chain uses TRBV29-1 with TRBJ2-5, with TRBD1 identical over 7 bases. The CDR3 extends over 13 amino acids. The V gene's germline CDR1 is SQVTM and CDR2 ANQGSEA. The V gene end was trimmed by 2 bases and the J gene end by 2 bases; junction bases not matched to a gene: 2. CDR3 region: CSVERDRQETQYF. CDR3 bases: TGCAGCGTTGAAAGGGACAGACAAGAGACCCAGTACTTC.

The J gene is TRBJ2-7, the V gene TRBV6-5; D perhaps matches TRBD2 (6 bases). The CDR3 totals 16 residues. Germline-derived CDR1 and CDR2 are MNHEY and SVGAGI. V dropped 0 bases and J dropped 4 bases, with 16 bases sitting between them. The CDR3 here is CASSYSLPSAEYEQYF. CDR3 in DNA: TGTGCCAGCAGTTACTCTTTGCCTAGCGCCGAATACGAGCAGTACTTC.

The chain employs TRBV27 and TRBJ1-2; 9 bases line up with TRBD1. This CDR3 spans 18 amino acids. J lost 0 bases, V lost 2 bases, and 10 bases had no gene match. Germline V CDR1 and CDR2: MNHEY, SMNVEV (reference sequence). CDR3 in DNA: TGTGCCAGCAGTTTACGATGGGGGGGACAGGGCTCTAACTATGGCTACACCTTC. Its translation is CASSLRWGGQGSNYGYTF.

The chain carries TRBV3-1 (or the pseudogene TRBV3-2) and TRBJ2-7; 8 bases fit TRBD1. V was clipped by 1 base and J by 7 bases; unmatched bases: 9. CDR1 is LGHDT and CDR2 is YNNKEL in the germline V gene (reference sequence). The CDR3 spans 15 residues. The CDR3 coding sequence is TGTGCCAGCAGCCAAGGTTGGACAGGGACAACTGAGCAGTACTTC. This encodes CASSQGWTGTTEQYF.

This chain links TRBV5-1 with TRBJ2-1, with 9 bases that match TRBD2. V shed 0 bases, J shed 10 bases, and the junction held 5 bases outside the gene matches. CDR3 length: 14 amino acids. Germline CDR1 and CDR2: SGHRS and YFSETQ. The CDR3 region is CASSLDPSGTEQFF. The CDR3, as DNA: TGCGCCAGCAGCTTGGACCCTAGCGGGACCGAGCAGTTCTTC.

The chain employs TRBV29-1 and TRBJ1-1; D may be TRBD1 (5 bases). The CDR3 is 12 amino acids. Trimming pared 6 bases from V and 1 base from J, leaving 9 bases between. CDR1 is SQVTM, CDR2 ANQGSEA, per germline. CDR3 sequence: CSVGRQNTEAFF. The CDR3, as DNA: TGCAGCGTGGGGCGGCAGAACACTGAAGCTTTCTTT. Variable domain in full (rest from reference TRBV29-1 and TRBJ1-1): SAVISQKPSRDICQRGTSLTIQCQVDSQVTMMFWYRQQPGQSLTLIATANQGSEATYESGFVIDKFPISRPNLTFSTLTVSNMSPEDSSIYLCSVGRQNTEAFFGQGTRLTVV.